A single sample is the source of the 10 T cell receptor beta chains below, sequenced in a study of cytomegalovirus exposure and HLA in healthy donors. With 60 Vbeta and 13 Jbeta primers, the PCR was carried out. Sequencing was performed with immunoSEQ multiplex PCR; in TCRdb, only in-frame clones are kept and a portion is missing. Seen here are about 200,000 clones, roughly 68% observed once, and the top ten hold approximately 1.8%. Input material: PBMCs. Receptors originate from a woman aged 25-40 years in good health and CMV-seronegative.

J is TRBJ2-7 and V is TRBV6-5; 9 nucleotides line up with TRBD1. CDR1 and CDR2 (germline): MNHEY, SVGAGI. Trimming at V came to 0 bases and at J to 2 bases, leaving 5 bases not matched to a gene. This CDR3 is built from 16 residues. The CDR3 coding sequence is TGTGCCAGCAGTTACTCGAGGGGGGACAGGGCCTACGAGCAGTACTTC. Protein sequence: CASSYSRGDRAYEQYF.

This chain connects TRBV5-4 to TRBJ1-2, with unresolved D. The CDR3 runs 14 residues. Germline values: CDR1 SGHNT, CDR2 YYREEE (reference sequence). V was clipped by 0 bases and J by 4 bases, with 10 bases between them. The CDR3 DNA reads TGTGCCAGCAGCTTGGAGCGCAGTGTCTATGGCTACACCTTC. This sequence encodes CASSLERSVYGYTF.

The chain uses TRBV5-1 and TRBJ2-3, with a possible D match to TRBD1 (5 bases). CDR1 is SGHRS and CDR2 is YFSETQ in the germline V gene. V was pared by 0 bases and J by 0 bases, with 8 bases between. This CDR3 has 15 residues. In DNA, the CDR3 is TGCGCCAGCAGCTTGGTGGGGCTAAGCACAGATACGCAGTATTTT. Its translation: CASSLVGLSTDTQYF.

This clone has only a few counts. V is TRBV7-3 and J is TRBJ2-6; a possible D gene is TRBD1 (6 bases). V gave up 5 bases and J gave up 4 bases, with 15 bases separating them. The germline CDR1 and CDR2 sequences are SGHTA and FQGTGA. The CDR3 runs 16 residues. The CDR3, as DNA: TGTGCCAGCAGCGTCACCCAGGGGTTCGGGGCCAACGTCCTGACTTTC. As protein: CASSVTQGFGANVLTF.

The chain carries TRBV18 and TRBJ1-1; 7 bases map to TRBD1. The length of the CDR3 is 15 residues. Germline CDR1 and CDR2: KGHSH and LQKENI. Trimming took 4 bases from V and 1 from J; bases not matched to a gene: 6. The CDR3 DNA is TGTGCCAGCTCACAAGGACAGGCAGCGAACACTGAAGCTTTCTTT. Its translation: CASSQGQAANTEAFF.

This clone was seen once. The chain joins TRBV6-1 to TRBJ1-2, with D unresolved. The CDR3 has 14 residues. Deletions cut 3 bases from V and 2 bases from J, with 10 bases between. Looked up from germline, CDR1 is MNHNS and CDR2 is SASEGT. This chain's CDR3 is CASSESVTNYGYTF. CDR3 nucleotides: TGTGCCAGCAGTGAGAGCGTAACAAACTATGGCTACACCTTC.

The CDR3 sequence is CATGGPRVSRYEKLFF. CDR3 bases: TGTGCCACCGGGGGTCCGAGGGTCTCCCGATATGAAAAACTGTTTTTT. The chain employs TRBV6-6 and TRBJ1-4; D possibly corresponds to TRBD1 (5 bases). The CDR3 consists of 16 residues. Germline-derived CDR1 and CDR2 are MNHNY and SVGAGI (reference sequence). Trimming shortened V by 10 bases and J by 6 bases, and 24 bases separated the two germline ends.

The V call is TRBV9, the J call TRBJ2-1; 14 nucleotides line up with TRBD2. This CDR3 region has 16 residues. Germline V lookup: CDR1 SGDLS, CDR2 YYNGEE. Losses at the gene ends were 3 bases for V and 6 bases for J; bases not matched to a gene: 5. The CDR3 coding sequence is TGTGCCAGCAGCGCCCCGGGACTAGCGGGAGCCAATGAGCAGTTCTTC. Protein product: CASSAPGLAGANEQFF. Complete variable domain (other parts from reference TRBV9 and TRBJ2-1): DSGVTQTPKHLITATGQRVTLRCSPRSGDLSVYWYQQSLDQGLQFLIQYYNGEERAKGNILERFSAQQFPDLHSELNLSSLELGDSALYFCASSAPGLAGANEQFFGPGTRLTVL.

The chain joins TRBV7-9 to TRBJ2-5; D might be TRBD2 (6 bases). Trimming shortened V by 6 bases and J by 4 bases, and 21 bases separated the two germline ends. In germline, CDR1 is SEHNR, CDR2 FQNEAQ (reference sequence). The CDR3 runs 16 residues. The CDR3 protein is CASSNPRGRGGETQYF. The CDR3 region has the DNA TGTGCCAGCAGTAATCCCCGGGGCCGGGGAGGAGAGACCCAGTACTTC.

This chain connects TRBV10-3 to TRBJ1-1; no clear D. Germline CDR1 and CDR2: ENHRY and SYGVKD. The CDR3 has 13 residues. V dropped 4 bases and J dropped 3 bases, with 9 bases sitting between them. This CDR3 is CAISGSEYTEAFF. In DNA form, the CDR3 reads TGTGCCATCAGTGGGAGCGAATACACTGAAGCTTTCTTT.